The 13 T cell receptor beta chains given below trace back to one sample, sequenced in a study of tumor-infiltrating lymphocytes in primary liver carcinoma. The source material, about 18-33 mg of unsorted bulk tissue, was used to co-extract RNA and DNA. Production of TCR beta cDNA used approximately 0.45 ug total RNA together with a constant-region primer. Three-round nested multiplex PCR performed with slightly modified ARM-PCR produced the TCR beta libraries. The first two PCR rounds used TRBV1-TRBV30 primers with a Cbeta primer, nine to ten cycles each. TCRdb independently ran MiXCR on the multiplex PCR reads; one entry per CDR3 protein. The sample has roughly 120,000 distinct CDR3 sequences; around 64% are singletons. What was sequenced was liver tumor tissue from sampling region 3. Subset of the sample: tumor region T3, left-lateral pole. The receptor source for this set is a woman aged 55-70 years with primary liver carcinoma and hepatitis B virus infection.

The chain combines TRBV4-1 with TRBJ2-2; 8 positions match TRBD1. CDR3 length: 14 residues. V was clipped by 3 bases and J by 4 bases; unmatched bases: 1. Germline CDR1 and CDR2: MGHRA and YSYEKL. The CDR3 spells CASSQTGVTGELFF. CDR3 DNA: TGCGCCAGCAGCCAGACAGGGGTCACCGGGGAGCTGTTTTTT.

The J gene is TRBJ2-3, the V gene TRBV7-3; D may be TRBD2 (6 bases). V was trimmed by 4 bases and J by 9 bases, leaving 11 bases between them. Germline V gene data show CDR1 as SGHTA and CDR2 as FQGTGA. The CDR3 contains 12 residues. CDR3 DNA: TGTGCCAGCAGCTCGACTAGTGGAACGCAGTATTTT. Translating gives CASSSTSGTQYF.

The chain employs TRBV9 and TRBJ2-7; D is possibly TRBD1 or TRBD2 (5 bases each). Per the germline V gene, CDR1 is SGDLS and CDR2 is YYNGEE. CDR3 length: 13 amino acids. Trimming took off 4 bases at V and 4 bases at J, with 12 bases between the two ends. CDR3 sequence: CASSRDAQYEQYF. CDR3 in DNA: TGTGCCAGCAGCAGGGACGCTCAATACGAGCAGTACTTC.

On this clonotype itself: Lacking the conserved final phenylalanine or tryptophan, this CDR3 likely reflects a read error. The chain uses TRBV11-2 and TRBJ1-1; 7 nucleotides match TRBD1. From germline, CDR1 is SGHAT and CDR2 FQNNGV. This CDR3 contains 16 residues. With V trimmed by 5 bases and J by 2 bases, 11 bases remained unmatched. The CDR3 loop reads CASSPGGRWANTEAFS. The CDR3, as DNA: TGTGCCAGCAGCCCAGGGGGACGCTGGGCAAACACTGAAGCTTTCTCT.

This clonotype was detected ten times or more. The CDR3 region has the DNA TGCAGCGTTGCACCGAACTACAATGAGCAGTTCTTC. It is translated as CSVAPNYNEQFF. The chain links TRBV29-1 to TRBJ2-1; D is unclear. Germline values: CDR1 SQVTM, CDR2 ANQGSEA. Trimming removed 4 bases at V and 3 bases at J, with 7 bases between. This CDR3 is 12 amino acids long.

On this clonotype itself: A much larger clonotype is one base distant, so this may be a read error. The chain carries TRBV5-4 and TRBJ1-1; tentatively, D is TRBD1 (5 bases). This CDR3 spans 14 amino acids. Germline V gives CDR1 SGHNT, CDR2 YYREEE (reference sequence). Written as DNA, the CDR3 is TGTGCCAGCAGCGGAGGGACTTTTCTCACTGAAGTTTTCTTT. It is translated as CASSGGTFLTEVFF.

The chain uses TRBV20-1 and TRBJ2-1, with 11 bases that match TRBD2. This CDR3 contains 16 residues. V lost 3 bases and J lost 7; bases outside the gene matches: 11. The germline CDR1 and CDR2 sequences are DFQATT and SNEGSKA (reference sequence). This CDR3 is CSARTLTSGTGNEQFF. The CDR3 bases are TGCAGTGCTAGGACCCTGACTAGCGGGACTGGAAATGAGCAGTTCTTC.

This clonotype was detected many times. The V call is TRBV30, the J call TRBJ2-3; D may be TRBD1 (6 bases). Trimming stripped 3 bases from V and 1 base from J, with 8 bases between. Germline lookup yields CDR1 GTSNPN and CDR2 SVGIG (reference sequence). This CDR3 spans 13 amino acids. The CDR3, as DNA: TGTGCCTGGAGACAGGGTCGCACAGATACGCAGTATTTT. This codes for CAWRQGRTDTQYF.

The chain has TRBV6-5 and TRBJ2-7, with 8 nucleotides matching TRBD2. Trimming removed 7 bases from V and 9 bases from J; junction bases left unmatched: 17. CDR3 size: 15 residues. The V gene's germline CDR1 is MNHEY and CDR2 SVGAGI. This CDR3 reads CASKALQGLVDRQYF. In DNA form, the CDR3 reads TGTGCCAGCAAAGCCTTACAGGGACTAGTCGACAGGCAGTACTTC.

On this clonotype: Compared with germline, one end of the junction differs, possibly owing to a read error. The chain couples TRBV30 to TRBJ1-2; D might be TRBD1 (6 bases). This CDR3 has 16 residues. Germline V lookup: CDR1 GTSNPN, CDR2 SVGIG (reference sequence). The DNA of the CDR3 is TGTGTCTGGAGTGTTTCACAGGGAGTCCGCATCTATGGCTACATCTTC. It is translated as CVWSVSQGVRIYGYIF.

Regarding this clonotype: The junction departs from germline at one end; a sequencing error may be responsible. The J gene is TRBJ2-1, the V gene TRBV29-1; 10 positions match TRBD2. Germline CDR1 and CDR2: SQVTM and ANQGSEA. There are 14 residues in the CDR3. CDR3 DNA sequence: TGCAGCGCCGAATACGGGACTAGCGCCAATGAGCAATTCTTC. As protein: CSAEYGTSANEQFF.

In this sample, this clonotype turned up many times. The J gene is TRBJ1-1, the V gene TRBV28; D is unresolved. Trimming removed 7 bases from V and 5 bases from J, with 14 bases in between. The length of the CDR3 is 13 residues. Germline CDR1 reads MDHEN; CDR2 reads SYDVKM. CDR3 DNA: TGTGCCAGCACCATATTCGGGGTTACTGAAGCTTTCTTT. It specifies CASTIFGVTEAFF.

This clonotype was counted between two and nine times. This may be a read error, as it is one base from a much larger clone. The chain carries TRBV4-2 and TRBJ2-3; 13 bases line up with TRBD2. V shed 4 bases and J 6 bases; nucleotides not matched to a gene: 4. The germline gives CDR1 LGHNA, CDR2 YNFKEQ. This CDR3 spans 15 amino acids. The CDR3 nucleotides are TGTGCCAGCAGCCTGGGACTAGCGGGAATTGATACGCAGTATTTT. Residues: CASSLGLAGIDTQYF.